The 11 T cell receptor beta chains below all came from one sample that was sequenced in a study of cytomegalovirus exposure and HLA in healthy donors. Both 60 Vbeta primers and 13 Jbeta primers went into the PCR. Profiled with immunoSEQ multiplex PCR; TCRdb holds only in-frame clones, not every one. Among some 140,000 clones listed, roughly four fifths were seen once. Sequences were obtained from PBMCs. Every receptor here comes from a man aged 25 to 40 in good health and CMV-seronegative.

The chain recombines TRBV7-3 with TRBJ2-7; 8 nucleotides align to TRBD2. The CDR3 totals 16 residues. Per the germline V gene, CDR1 is SGHTA and CDR2 is FQGTGA. Unmatched junction bases numbered 12, after V lost 3 bases and J lost 5 bases. DNA for the CDR3: TGTGCCAGCAGCTTTCCCCTAGCGGGCCGTCGCGACGAGCAGTACTTC. Its translation is CASSFPLAGRRDEQYF.

The chain recombines TRBV5-1 with TRBJ1-3; 9 nucleotides align to TRBD1. Germline V gives CDR1 SGHRS, CDR2 YFSETQ. The CDR3 runs 15 residues. Germline trimming cut 4 bases from V and 4 bases from J; bases unmatched to any gene: 6. CDR3 bases: TGCGCCAGCAGCCCACAGGGGGCGATCGGAAACACCATATATTTT. Amino acid sequence: CASSPQGAIGNTIYF.

This chain uses TRBV11-2 with TRBJ2-7; a possible D gene is TRBD2 (6 bases). Per the germline V gene, CDR1 is SGHAT and CDR2 is FQNNGV. There are 15 residues in the CDR3. V lost 5 bases and J lost 2, with 16 bases in between. The CDR3 nucleotides read TGTGCCAGCAGCCCCACCGGGGGAGCACCCTACGAGCAGTACTTC. Translation: CASSPTGGAPYEQYF. Together with reference TRBV11-2 and TRBJ2-7, the CDR3 gives the full variable domain: EAGVAQSPRYKIIEKRQSVAFWCNPISGHATLYWYQQILGQGPKLLIQFQNNGVVDDSQLPKDRFSAERLKGVDSTLKIQPAKLEDSAVYLCASSPTGGAPYEQYFGPGTRLTVT.

V and J are TRBV10-3 and TRBJ1-1, with a weak D call TRBD1 (5 bases). This CDR3 contains 15 residues. CDR1 is ENHRY, CDR2 SYGVKD, per germline. V was shortened by 7 bases and J by 5 bases, with 20 bases between the two germline ends. The CDR3 DNA is TGTGCCATCAATCGAGGGGATGGGGGAGGAACTGAAGCTTTCTTT. Translation: CAINRGDGGGTEAFF.

V gene TRBV6-1 combines with J gene TRBJ2-7, with 10 bases identical to TRBD1. The CDR3 totals 15 residues. CDR1 is MNHNS and CDR2 is SASEGT in the germline V gene. V was pared by 3 bases and J by 3 bases, with 5 bases of the junction left unmatched. CDR3 residues: CASSDRTGGVYEQYF. For the CDR3, the DNA is TGTGCCAGCAGTGACCGGACAGGGGGGGTCTACGAGCAGTACTTC.

The count of this clone is one. The chain is built from TRBV4-2 and TRBJ2-7; 9 bases agree with TRBD2. Unmatched junction bases numbered 9, after V lost 7 bases and J lost 5 bases. This CDR3 region has 14 residues. Germline CDR1 is LGHNA and CDR2 is YNFKEQ. CDR3 DNA: TGTGCCAGCAACCTCGGCGGGAGGGCCGACGAGCAGTACTTC. Amino acids: CASNLGGRADEQYF.

This clone turned up a few times. The gene calls are TRBV6-5 and TRBJ2-3; D perhaps matches TRBD1 (6 bases). The length of the CDR3 is 13 residues. Germline values: CDR1 MNHEY, CDR2 SVGAGI. Trimming pared 2 bases from V and 9 bases from J, leaving 12 bases between. The CDR3 bases are TGTGCCAGCAGTTACATTCCAGGGGAGACGCAGTATTTT. Protein: CASSYIPGETQYF.

The V call is TRBV6-5, the J call TRBJ2-1; no clear D. The ends were cut back, 4 bases at V and 10 bases at J, with 17 bases in the middle. CDR1 is MNHEY, CDR2 SVGAGI, per germline. The CDR3 covers 14 residues. Here the CDR3 reads CASSSKPHSREQFF. In nucleotides, the CDR3 is TGTGCCAGCAGTTCTAAACCGCATAGCCGGGAGCAGTTCTTC.

The chain recombines TRBV11-2 with TRBJ2-3; maybe TRBD2 (6 bases). CDR1 is SGHAT, CDR2 FQNNGV, per germline. V lost 5 bases and J lost 4, with 22 bases in between. The CDR3 has 17 amino acids. The CDR3 DNA is TGTGCCAGCAGCGCAGGTAGCTTCGGGGGAGGTTCAGATACGCAGTATTTT. Encoded protein: CASSAGSFGGGSDTQYF. Using reference TRBV11-2 and TRBJ2-3 for the parts outside the CDR3, the full variable domain is EAGVAQSPRYKIIEKRQSVAFWCNPISGHATLYWYQQILGQGPKLLIQFQNNGVVDDSQLPKDRFSAERLKGVDSTLKIQPAKLEDSAVYLCASSAGSFGGGSDTQYFGPGTRLTVL.

J is TRBJ2-2 and V is TRBV7-9, with 9 bases fitting TRBD1. J lost 4 bases, V lost 4 bases, and 7 bases had no gene match. Looked up from germline, CDR1 is SEHNR and CDR2 is FQNEAQ (reference sequence). There are 16 residues in the CDR3. The chain's CDR3 is CASSSPGQGSTGELFF. CDR3 sequence (DNA): TGTGCCAGCAGCTCGCCGGGACAGGGTAGCACCGGGGAGCTGTTTTTT.

The chain recombines TRBV13 with TRBJ2-7; the D gene is possibly TRBD2 (6 bases). Germline-derived CDR1 and CDR2 are PRHDT and FYEKMQ (reference sequence). CDR3 length: 15 residues. Trimming took 5 bases from V and 4 from J, leaving 18 bases between them. CDR3 region: CASSRSMGGEYEQYF. The CDR3 nucleotides are TGTGCCAGCAGCCGCTCCATGGGCGGGGAATACGAGCAGTACTTC.